The 24 T cell receptor beta chains in this list originate from one sample, sequenced in a study of T-cell memory formation after mild COVID-19. MiXCR was run by TCRdb on the 5' RACE reads, yielding one entry per CDR3 protein. The sample has a few hundred thousand distinct CDR3 sequences; 15% to 20% are singletons. Sample: PBMCs or a T cell subset sorted from them (not recorded which). The origin of the receptors is a man between 18 and 29 years old who had mild COVID-19 (a few samples of this study predate the infection). Cell type and time point are not known.

This clonotype was seen a handful of times. The chain employs TRBV3-1 and TRBJ2-7; 12 positions agree with TRBD2. The CDR3 spans 19 residues. The junction had 12 bases not matched to a gene; V was cut back by 3 bases and J by 0 bases. Per germline, CDR1 LGHDT and CDR2 YNNKEL (reference sequence). As DNA, the CDR3 is TGTGCCAGCAGCCACCGGGCTCGCGGACTAGCGGGGTACTCCTACGAGCAGTACTTC. This encodes CASSHRARGLAGYSYEQYF.

This clonotype has more than one count but fewer than ten. The gene calls are TRBV5-5 and TRBJ1-2; D might be TRBD1 (5 bases). CDR1 and CDR2 (germline): SGHKS, YYEKEE (reference sequence). This CDR3 region has 15 residues. V was trimmed by 3 bases and J by 7 bases, leaving 19 bases between them. The CDR3 DNA is TGTGCCAGCAGCTCCTACTCAGGGACCACCCTTGGCTACACCTTC. Its translation is CASSSYSGTTLGYTF.

J is TRBJ2-3 and V is TRBV5-1, with 7 bases that match TRBD1. This CDR3 has 14 residues. Trimming removed 4 bases from V and 4 bases from J; junction bases left unmatched: 6. Germline CDR1 is SGHRS and CDR2 is YFSETQ. CDR3 sequence: CASSIGQVADTQYF. The CDR3 coding sequence is TGCGCCAGCAGCATCGGACAGGTGGCAGATACGCAGTATTTT.

The V call is TRBV20-1, the J call TRBJ2-3, with 10 bases identical to TRBD2. The CDR3 length is 17 residues. CDR1 and CDR2 from the germline V gene are DFQATT and SNEGSKA (reference sequence). Trimming at V came to 2 bases and at J to 0 bases, leaving 8 bases not matched to a gene. This CDR3 is CSARRVAGGTSTDTQYF. DNA for the CDR3: TGCAGTGCTAGAAGGGTAGCGGGGGGAACTAGCACAGATACGCAGTATTTT.

The chain uses TRBV12-3 or TRBV12-4 and TRBJ2-7; maybe TRBD1 (5 bases). V was pared by 5 bases and J by 3 bases, with 11 bases between. The CDR3 runs 13 residues. CDR3 region: CASSGAAHYEQYF. Written as DNA, the CDR3 is TGTGCCAGCAGTGGGGCGGCCCACTACGAGCAGTACTTC.

The rearrangement joins TRBV20-1 to TRBJ1-2; 12 positions match TRBD1. V was pared by 7 bases and J by 3 bases, with 9 bases of the junction left unmatched. The CDR3 length is 15 residues. Germline CDR1 reads DFQATT; CDR2 reads SNEGSKA (reference sequence). This CDR3 is CSVQQGQGADYGYTF. DNA of the CDR3: TGCAGTGTTCAGCAGGGACAGGGGGCGGACTATGGCTACACCTTC.

This clonotype showed up just a few times. The genes are TRBV11-1 and TRBJ2-5; D is tentatively TRBD1 or TRBD2 (6 bases each). CDR1 is SGHAT, CDR2 FQDESV, per germline (reference sequence). With 2 bases removed from V and 0 bases from J, the gap between germline ends came to 16 bases. This CDR3 region has 17 residues. The DNA for the CDR3 is TGTGCCAGCAGCTTACCTGGGGGGACACGAAACCAAGAGACCCAGTACTTC. This gives the protein CASSLPGGTRNQETQYF.

The rearrangement links TRBV20-1 to TRBJ2-5; TRBD2 agrees at 10 bases. This CDR3 is 15 amino acids long. V shed 1 base and J 5 bases; nucleotides not matched to a gene: 7. CDR1 and CDR2 from the germline V gene are DFQATT and SNEGSKA (reference sequence). CDR3 coding DNA: TGCAGTGCTAGAGTAACAGCGGGGGGGCCCGAGACCCAGTACTTC. Amino acid sequence: CSARVTAGGPETQYF.

Only a few counts were recorded for this clonotype. The rearrangement links TRBV21-1 to TRBJ2-3. TRBV21-1 constitutes a pseudogene. CDR3 length: 13 residues. CDR3 in amino acids: CASSKSSTDTQYF. The CDR3 bases are TGTGCCAGCAGCAAATCCAGCACAGATACGCAGTATTTT.

The chain links TRBV18 to TRBJ2-5; D unresolved. The germline CDR1 and CDR2 sequences are KGHSH and LQKENI. This CDR3 spans 11 amino acids. V lost 6 bases to trimming and J lost 5 bases, with 7 bases between them. This CDR3 is CASSVWETQYF. CDR3 DNA sequence: TGTGCCAGCTCGGTCTGGGAGACCCAGTACTTC.

The chain recombines TRBV30 with TRBJ2-2; 9 bases map to TRBD1. The CDR3 covers 13 residues. Per the germline V gene, CDR1 is GTSNPN and CDR2 is SVGIG (reference sequence). The J segment lost 4 bases and the V segment lost 5 bases, leaving 2 bases of the junction unmatched. The CDR3 coding sequence is TGTGCCTGGGGGACAGGGAGCACCGGGGAGCTGTTTTTT. It yields the protein CAWGTGSTGELFF.

This clonotype was picked up a small number of times. The CDR3 DNA is TGTGCCAGCAGTCTCCCCCTGGGCTCACCCCTCCACTTT. It specifies CASSLPLGSPLHF. V is TRBV12-3 or TRBV12-4 and J is TRBJ1-6; no definite D call. V gave up 5 bases and J gave up 10 bases, with 12 bases separating them. The CDR3 consists of 13 residues.

The chain employs TRBV7-3 and TRBJ2-1, with TRBD1 matching over 8 bases. This CDR3 comprises 15 residues. CDR1 is SGHTA and CDR2 is FQGTGA in the germline V gene. The V segment lost 5 bases and the J segment 6 bases; nucleotides outside the gene matches: 9. The CDR3 loop is CASSPRTGLGNEQFF. The CDR3 DNA reads as TGTGCCAGCAGCCCCAGGACAGGGTTGGGCAATGAGCAGTTCTTC.

The rearrangement links TRBV4-3 to TRBJ2-1, with a tentative D call TRBD1 (6 bases). The germline V gene encodes CDR1 LGHNA and CDR2 YSLEER. Trimming shortened V by 1 base and J by 10 bases, and 14 bases separated the two germline ends. The CDR3 consists of 14 residues. CDR3 residues: CASSQGTATYEQFF. The CDR3 coding sequence is TGCGCCAGCAGCCAAGGGACAGCCACCTACGAGCAGTTCTTC.

This clonotype was recorded at least ten times. The V and J genes are TRBV6-2 or TRBV6-3 and TRBJ1-5; 8 bases fit TRBD1. This CDR3 has 15 residues. Germline CDR1 reads MNHEY; CDR2 reads SVGEGT. J lost 4 bases, V lost 9 bases, and 11 bases had no gene match. The CDR3 DNA is TGTGCCAGTCTCGGACAGGGCCGAGGTAATCAGCCCCAGCATTTT. As protein: CASLGQGRGNQPQHF.

This clonotype was seen more than once but under ten times. The genes are TRBV7-8 and TRBJ1-1; TRBD1 might be the D (5 bases). Germline CDR1 SGHVS, CDR2 FQNEAQ. The ends were cut back, 1 base at V and 2 bases at J, with 11 bases in the middle. The CDR3 is 15 amino acids. CDR3: CASSLGPGDNTEAFF. In DNA, the CDR3 is TGTGCCAGCAGCTTAGGTCCGGGGGATAACACTGAAGCTTTCTTT.

The J gene is TRBJ1-1, the V gene TRBV20-1; D uncertain. There are 12 residues in the CDR3. With 4 bases removed from V and 1 base from J, the gap between germline ends came to 7 bases. Looked up from germline, CDR1 is DFQATT and CDR2 is SNEGSKA (reference sequence). In nucleotides, the CDR3 is TGCAGTGCTAATCAAGGGAACACTGAAGCTTTCTTT. This sequence encodes CSANQGNTEAFF.

The rearrangement uses TRBV5-1 and TRBJ2-1; 11 bases line up with TRBD2. Germline CDR1 is SGHRS and CDR2 is YFSETQ. This CDR3 contains 16 residues. V was pared by 0 bases and J by 9 bases, with 8 bases of the junction left unmatched. CDR3: CASSLVPTSGAGEQFF. For the CDR3, the DNA is TGCGCCAGCAGCTTGGTGCCGACTAGCGGGGCGGGTGAGCAGTTCTTC.

This clonotype was counted ten times or more. The rearrangement uses TRBV25-1 and TRBJ2-7; TRBD2 agrees at 12 bases. The CDR3 covers 16 residues. V dropped 2 bases and J dropped 6; count of bases not matched to a gene: 8. CDR1 and CDR2 from the germline V gene are MGHDK and SYGVNS. The CDR3 bases are TGTGCCAGCAGTGAAGGGGCTAGCGGGGGGGACGGCGAGCAGTACTTC. Amino acid sequence: CASSEGASGGDGEQYF.

V gene TRBV29-1 combines with J gene TRBJ2-4; TRBD2 aligns across 8 bases. This CDR3 has 14 amino acids. CDR1 and CDR2 (germline): SQVTM, ANQGSEA. V was pared by 5 bases and J by 0 bases, with 3 bases of the junction left unmatched. Here the CDR3 DNA reads TGCAGCGTTCGCGGGGGGCTAGCCAAAAACATTCAGTACTTC. It yields the protein CSVRGGLAKNIQYF.

This clonotype turned up a few times. The V gene is TRBV20-1, the J gene TRBJ1-2, with D uncertain. From germline, CDR1 is DFQATT and CDR2 SNEGSKA (reference sequence). The CDR3 extends over 12 amino acids. V was trimmed by 5 bases and J by 2 bases, leaving 9 bases between them. The CDR3 DNA follows: TGCAGTGCTGGAGGCGGCAACTATGGCTACACCTTC. Amino acid sequence: CSAGGGNYGYTF.

Comments on this clonotype: The germline gene is not matched at one end of the junction; a read error may be the cause. The chain couples TRBV5-1 to TRBJ2-5; tentatively, D is TRBD2 (7 bases). CDR3 length equals 15 residues. CDR1 is SGHRS and CDR2 is YFSETQ in the germline V gene. The CDR3 DNA sequence: TGCGACAGCAGCTTGGGGGCTAGCGGAAAAGAGACCCAGTACTTC. Residues: CDSSLGASGKETQYF. The full variable domain, rest sourced from reference TRBV5-1 and TRBJ2-5, is KAGVTQTPRYLIKTRGQQVTLSCSPISGHRSVSWYQQTPGQGLQFLFEYFSETQRNKGNFPGRFSGRQFSNSRSEMNVSTLELGDSALYLCDSSLGASGKETQYFGPGTRLLVL.

This clonotype was counted once. An end of the junction differs from the germline gene, which may be a read error. V usage is TRBV7-2 and J usage is TRBJ2-3; no firm D call. The CDR3 has 14 residues. CDR1 SGHTA and CDR2 FQGNSA come from the germline V gene. Here the CDR3 reads CASSSVGPTDSQYF. In nucleotides, the CDR3 is TGTGCCAGCAGCTCCGTTGGGCCCACAGATTCGCAGTATTTT.

Many counts were recorded for this clonotype. The chain is built from TRBV11-2 and TRBJ2-5; D ambiguous. The CDR3 spans 12 residues. Germline V gene lookup returns CDR1 SGHAT and CDR2 FQNNGV. Trimming removed 6 bases from V and 5 bases from J, with 10 bases in between. CDR3 nucleotides: TGTGCCAGCAGTCGGGTGGGGGAGACCCAGTACTTC. Translated: CASSRVGETQYF. The whole variable domain, filled in from reference TRBV11-2 and TRBJ2-5, reads EAGVAQSPRYKIIEKRQSVAFWCNPISGHATLYWYQQILGQGPKLLIQFQNNGVVDDSQLPKDRFSAERLKGVDSTLKIQPAKLEDSAVYLCASSRVGETQYFGPGTRLLVL.